The source of this T cell receptor (beta chain) is a study of cytomegalovirus exposure and HLA in healthy donors. The CDR3 has 14 residues. V shed 1 base and J 7 bases; nucleotides not matched to a gene: 4. CDR1 and CDR2 from the germline V gene are SGDLS and YYNGEE. This clone occurred once. The PCR had 60 Vbeta and 13 Jbeta primers. Measured with immunoSEQ multiplex PCR; TCRdb has only the in-frame clones, and not every one. Here the sample spans about 140,000 clones, roughly 80% being singletons. The sequenced sample consisted of PBMCs. The V call is TRBV9, the J call TRBJ2-1; 8 nucleotides agree with TRBD2. This sequence was found in a man younger than 35 in good health and CMV-seronegative. DNA of the CDR3: TGTGCCAGCAGCGTACAGGGACTAGGGAATGAGCAGTTCTTC. Residues: CASSVQGLGNEQFF. The full variable domain, in which reference TRBV9 and TRBJ2-1 provide the parts outside the CDR3, is DSGVTQTPKHLITATGQRVTLRCSPRSGDLSVYWYQQSLDQGLQFLIQYYNGEERAKGNILERFSAQQFPDLHSELNLSSLELGDSALYFCASSVQGLGNEQFFGPGTRLTVL.